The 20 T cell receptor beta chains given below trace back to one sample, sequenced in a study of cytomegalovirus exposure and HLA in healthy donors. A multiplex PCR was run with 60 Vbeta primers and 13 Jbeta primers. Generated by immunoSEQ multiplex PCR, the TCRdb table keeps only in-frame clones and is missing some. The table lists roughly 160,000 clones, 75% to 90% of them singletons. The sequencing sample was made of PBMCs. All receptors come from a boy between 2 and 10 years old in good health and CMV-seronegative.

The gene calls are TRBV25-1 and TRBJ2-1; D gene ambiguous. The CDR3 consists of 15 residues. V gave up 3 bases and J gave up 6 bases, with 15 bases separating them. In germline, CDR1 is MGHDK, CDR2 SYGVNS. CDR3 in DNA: TGTGCCAGCAGTGAGCAGGAATCGAGTGGCAATGAGCAGTTCTTC. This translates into CASSEQESSGNEQFF.

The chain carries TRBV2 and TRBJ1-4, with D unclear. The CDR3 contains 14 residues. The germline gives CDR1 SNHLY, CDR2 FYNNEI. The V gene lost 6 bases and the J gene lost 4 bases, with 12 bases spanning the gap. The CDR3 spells CASRLTEVNEKLFF. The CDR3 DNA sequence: TGTGCCAGCAGGTTGACGGAGGTTAATGAAAAACTGTTTTTT.

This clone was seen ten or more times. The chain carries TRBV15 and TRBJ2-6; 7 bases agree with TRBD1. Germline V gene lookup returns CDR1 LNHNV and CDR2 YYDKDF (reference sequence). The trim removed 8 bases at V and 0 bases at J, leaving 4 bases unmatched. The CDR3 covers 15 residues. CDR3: CATGEGASGANVLTF. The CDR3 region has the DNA TGTGCCACCGGCGAGGGGGCCTCTGGGGCCAACGTCCTGACTTTC.

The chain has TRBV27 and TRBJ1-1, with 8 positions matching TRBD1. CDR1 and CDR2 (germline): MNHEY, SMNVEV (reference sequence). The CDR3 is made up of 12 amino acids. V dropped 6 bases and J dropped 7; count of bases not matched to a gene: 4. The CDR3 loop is CASSHGTGEAFF. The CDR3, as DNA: TGTGCCAGCAGCCACGGGACAGGTGAAGCTTTCTTT.

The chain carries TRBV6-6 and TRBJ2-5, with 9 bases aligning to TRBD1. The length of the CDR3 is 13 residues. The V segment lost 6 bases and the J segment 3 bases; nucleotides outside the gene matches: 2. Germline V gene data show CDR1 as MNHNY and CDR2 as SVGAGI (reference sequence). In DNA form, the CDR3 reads TGTGCCAGCAGCCGGGACAGGGAAGAGACCCAGTACTTC. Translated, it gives CASSRDREETQYF.

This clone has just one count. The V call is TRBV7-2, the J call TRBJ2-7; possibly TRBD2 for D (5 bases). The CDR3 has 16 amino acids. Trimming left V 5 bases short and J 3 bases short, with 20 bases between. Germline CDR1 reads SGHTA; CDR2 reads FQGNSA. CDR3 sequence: CASSPAGGRAVYEQYF. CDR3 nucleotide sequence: TGTGCCAGCAGCCCGGCGGGTGGGAGAGCCGTCTACGAGCAGTACTTC.

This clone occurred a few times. Written as DNA, the CDR3 is TGTGCCAGCAGTGGGAGAACGCAAGAGACCCAGTACTTC. This gives the protein CASSGRTQETQYF. The V gene is TRBV2, the J gene TRBJ2-5; D ambiguous. CDR1 SNHLY and CDR2 FYNNEI come from the germline V gene. The CDR3 has 13 residues. V was pared by 4 bases and J by 2 bases, with 8 bases between.

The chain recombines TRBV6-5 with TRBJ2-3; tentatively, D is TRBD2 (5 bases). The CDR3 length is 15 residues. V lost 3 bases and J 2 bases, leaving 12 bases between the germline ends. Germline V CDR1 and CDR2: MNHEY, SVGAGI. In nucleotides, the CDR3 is TGTGCCAGCAGTTATGGTGCGGGCGCCACAGATACGCAGTATTTT. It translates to CASSYGAGATDTQYF.

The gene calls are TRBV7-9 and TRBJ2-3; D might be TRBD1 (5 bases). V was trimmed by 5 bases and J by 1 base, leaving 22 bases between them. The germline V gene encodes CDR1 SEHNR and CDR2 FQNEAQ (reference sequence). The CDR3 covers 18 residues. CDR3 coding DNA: TGTGCCAGCAGCCCCCTTGACCGCCCAGGGATGCGCACAGATACGCAGTATTTT. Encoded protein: CASSPLDRPGMRTDTQYF.

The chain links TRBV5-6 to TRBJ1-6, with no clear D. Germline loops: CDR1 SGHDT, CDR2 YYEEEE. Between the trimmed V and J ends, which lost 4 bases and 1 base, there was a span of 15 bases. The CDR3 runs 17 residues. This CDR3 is CASSGRGSTSYNSPLHF. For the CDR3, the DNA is TGTGCCAGCAGCGGTAGAGGGAGCACGTCCTATAATTCACCCCTCCACTTT.

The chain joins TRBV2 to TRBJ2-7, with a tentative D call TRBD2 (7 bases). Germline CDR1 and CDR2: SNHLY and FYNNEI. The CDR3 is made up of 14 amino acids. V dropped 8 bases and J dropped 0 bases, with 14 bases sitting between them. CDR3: CASGGRGSSYEQYF. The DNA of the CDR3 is TGTGCCAGCGGGGGGCGGGGGAGCTCCTACGAGCAGTACTTC.

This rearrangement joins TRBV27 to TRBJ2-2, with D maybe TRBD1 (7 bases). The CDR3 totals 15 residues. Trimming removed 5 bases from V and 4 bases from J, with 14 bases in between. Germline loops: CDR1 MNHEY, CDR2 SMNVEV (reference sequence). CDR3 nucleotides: TGTGCCAGCAGTCCTCAGGGGGGATCCACCGGGGAGCTGTTTTTT. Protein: CASSPQGGSTGELFF.

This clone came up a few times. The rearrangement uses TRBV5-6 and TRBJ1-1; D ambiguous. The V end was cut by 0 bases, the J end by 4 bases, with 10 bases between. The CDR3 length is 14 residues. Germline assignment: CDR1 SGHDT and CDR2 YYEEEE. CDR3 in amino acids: CASSLERGITEAFF. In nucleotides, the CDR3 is TGTGCCAGCAGCTTGGAACGAGGGATCACTGAAGCTTTCTTT. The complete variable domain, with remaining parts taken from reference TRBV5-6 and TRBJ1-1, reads DAGVTQSPTHLIKTRGQQVTLRCSPKSGHDTVSWYQQALGQGPQFIFQYYEEEERQRGNFPDRFSGHQFPNYSSELNVNALLLGDSALYLCASSLERGITEAFFGQGTRLTVV.

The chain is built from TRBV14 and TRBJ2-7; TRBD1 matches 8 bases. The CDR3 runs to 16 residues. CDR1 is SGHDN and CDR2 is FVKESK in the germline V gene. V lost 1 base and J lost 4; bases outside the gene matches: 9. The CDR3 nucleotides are TGTGCCAGCAGCCAAGGGCCCGGACAGGGATCATACGAGCAGTACTTC. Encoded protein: CASSQGPGQGSYEQYF.

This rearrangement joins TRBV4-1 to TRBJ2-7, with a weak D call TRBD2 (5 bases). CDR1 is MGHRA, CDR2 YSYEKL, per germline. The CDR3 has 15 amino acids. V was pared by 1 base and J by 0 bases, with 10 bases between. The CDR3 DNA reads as TGCGCCAGCAGCCAAGGAGCCGCGGGCTCCTACGAGCAGTACTTC. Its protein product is CASSQGAAGSYEQYF.

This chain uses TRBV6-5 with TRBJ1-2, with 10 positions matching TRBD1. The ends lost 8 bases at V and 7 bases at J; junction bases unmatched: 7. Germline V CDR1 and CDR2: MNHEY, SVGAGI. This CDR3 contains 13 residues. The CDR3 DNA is TGTGCCAGCGGTGGCGGGACAGGGGCTGGCTACACCTTC. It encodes CASGGGTGAGYTF.

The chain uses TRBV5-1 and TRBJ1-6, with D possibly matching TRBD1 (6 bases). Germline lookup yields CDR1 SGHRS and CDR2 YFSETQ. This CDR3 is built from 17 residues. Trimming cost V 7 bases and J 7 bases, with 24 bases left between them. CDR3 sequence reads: CASCKIFRGFWNSPLHF. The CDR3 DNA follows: TGCGCCAGCTGCAAAATATTCAGGGGTTTCTGGAATTCACCCCTCCACTTT.

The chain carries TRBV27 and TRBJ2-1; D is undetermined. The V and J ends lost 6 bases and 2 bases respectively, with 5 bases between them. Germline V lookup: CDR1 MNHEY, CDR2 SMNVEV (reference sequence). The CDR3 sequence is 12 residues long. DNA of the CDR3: TGTGCCAGCAGGGGCCCCTACAATGAGCAGTTCTTC. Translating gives CASRGPYNEQFF.

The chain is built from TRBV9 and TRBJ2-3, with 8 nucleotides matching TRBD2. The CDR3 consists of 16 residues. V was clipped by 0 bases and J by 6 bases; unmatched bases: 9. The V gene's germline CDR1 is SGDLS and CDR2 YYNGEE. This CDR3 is CASSVGPAGARDTQYF. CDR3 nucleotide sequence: TGTGCCAGCAGCGTAGGGCCAGCGGGGGCAAGGGATACGCAGTATTTT.

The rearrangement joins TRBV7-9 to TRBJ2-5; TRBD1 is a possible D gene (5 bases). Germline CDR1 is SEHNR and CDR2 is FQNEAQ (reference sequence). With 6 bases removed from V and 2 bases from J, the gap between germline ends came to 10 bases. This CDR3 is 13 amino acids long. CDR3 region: CASRGRAQETQYF. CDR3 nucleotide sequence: TGTGCCAGCAGGGGGCGCGCGCAAGAGACCCAGTACTTC.